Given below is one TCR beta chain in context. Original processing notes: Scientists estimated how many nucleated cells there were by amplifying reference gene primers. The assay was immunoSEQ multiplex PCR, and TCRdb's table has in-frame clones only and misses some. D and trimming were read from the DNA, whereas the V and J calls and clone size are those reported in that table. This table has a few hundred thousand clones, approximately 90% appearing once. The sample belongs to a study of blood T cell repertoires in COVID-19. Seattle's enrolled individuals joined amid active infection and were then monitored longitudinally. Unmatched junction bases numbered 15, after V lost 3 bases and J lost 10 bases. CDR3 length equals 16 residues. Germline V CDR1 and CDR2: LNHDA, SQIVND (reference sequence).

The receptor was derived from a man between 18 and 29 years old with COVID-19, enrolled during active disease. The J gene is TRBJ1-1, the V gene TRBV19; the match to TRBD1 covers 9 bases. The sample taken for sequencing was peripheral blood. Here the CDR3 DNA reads TGTGCCAGTAGTATGGGACAGGGACGAAAGAGGCAGTTAGCTTTCTTT. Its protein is CASSMGQGRKRQLAFF. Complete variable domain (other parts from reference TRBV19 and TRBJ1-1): DGGITQSPKYLFRKEGQNVTLSCEQNLNHDAMYWYRQDPGQGLRLIYYSQIVNDFQKGDIAEGYSVSREKKESFPLTVTSAQKNPTAFYLCASSMGQGRKRQLAFFGQGTRLTVV.